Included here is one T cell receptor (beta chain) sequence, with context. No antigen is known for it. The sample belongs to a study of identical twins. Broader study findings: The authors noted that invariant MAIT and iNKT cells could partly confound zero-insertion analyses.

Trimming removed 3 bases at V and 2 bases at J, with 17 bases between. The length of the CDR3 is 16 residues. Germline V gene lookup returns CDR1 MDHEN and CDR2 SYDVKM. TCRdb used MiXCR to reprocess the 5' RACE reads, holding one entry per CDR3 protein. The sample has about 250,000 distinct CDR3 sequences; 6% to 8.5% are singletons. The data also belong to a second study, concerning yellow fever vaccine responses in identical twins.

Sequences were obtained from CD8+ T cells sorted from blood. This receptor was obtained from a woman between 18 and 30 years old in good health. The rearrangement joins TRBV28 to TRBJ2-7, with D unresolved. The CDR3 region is CASSFDPKAKAYEQYF. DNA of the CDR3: TGTGCCAGCAGTTTTGATCCAAAAGCCAAAGCCTACGAGCAGTACTTC.